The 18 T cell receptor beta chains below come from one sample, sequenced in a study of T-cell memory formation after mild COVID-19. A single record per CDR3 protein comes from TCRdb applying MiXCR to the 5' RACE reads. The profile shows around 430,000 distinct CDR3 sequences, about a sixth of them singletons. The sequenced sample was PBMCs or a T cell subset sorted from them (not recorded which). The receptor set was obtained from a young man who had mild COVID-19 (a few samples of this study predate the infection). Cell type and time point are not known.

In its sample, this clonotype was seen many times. CDR3 sequence: CSVETGRDTQYF. The CDR3 coding sequence is TGCAGCGTTGAAACGGGGCGGGATACGCAGTATTTT. V and J are TRBV29-1 and TRBJ2-3; either TRBD1 or TRBD2 may fit D (5 bases each). Deletions cut 2 bases from V and 6 bases from J, with 9 bases between. Germline V gives CDR1 SQVTM, CDR2 ANQGSEA. This CDR3 is built from 12 residues.

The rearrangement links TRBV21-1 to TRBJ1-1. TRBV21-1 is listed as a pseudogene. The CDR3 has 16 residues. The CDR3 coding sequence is TGTGCCAGCAGCACTGGGGGAGGAGGGATGAACACTGAAGCTTTCTTT. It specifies CASSTGGGGMNTEAFF.

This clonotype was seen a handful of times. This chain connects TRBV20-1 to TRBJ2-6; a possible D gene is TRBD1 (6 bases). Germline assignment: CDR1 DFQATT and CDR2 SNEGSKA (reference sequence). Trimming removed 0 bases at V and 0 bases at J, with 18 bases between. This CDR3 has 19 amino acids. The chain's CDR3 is CSARDSSRGDLSGANVLTF. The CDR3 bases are TGCAGTGCTAGAGATTCGAGCAGGGGCGACCTCTCTGGGGCCAACGTCCTGACTTTC.

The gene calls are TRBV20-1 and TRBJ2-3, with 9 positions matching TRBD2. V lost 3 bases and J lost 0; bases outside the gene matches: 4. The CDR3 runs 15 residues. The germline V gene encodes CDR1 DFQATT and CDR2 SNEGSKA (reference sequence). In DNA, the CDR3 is TGCAGTGCTAGGACTAGCGGATATAGCACAGATACGCAGTATTTT. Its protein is CSARTSGYSTDTQYF.

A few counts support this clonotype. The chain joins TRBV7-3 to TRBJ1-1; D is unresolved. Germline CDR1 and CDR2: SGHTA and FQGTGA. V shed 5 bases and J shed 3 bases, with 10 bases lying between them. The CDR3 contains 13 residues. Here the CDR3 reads CASSLRMHTEAFF. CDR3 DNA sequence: TGTGCCAGCAGCCTAAGGATGCACACTGAAGCTTTCTTT. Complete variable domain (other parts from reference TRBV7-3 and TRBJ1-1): GAGVSQTPSNKVTEKGKYVELRCDPISGHTALYWYRQSLGQGPEFLIYFQGTGAADDSGLPNDRFFAVRPEGSVSTLKIQRTERGDSAVYLCASSLRMHTEAFFGQGTRLTVV.

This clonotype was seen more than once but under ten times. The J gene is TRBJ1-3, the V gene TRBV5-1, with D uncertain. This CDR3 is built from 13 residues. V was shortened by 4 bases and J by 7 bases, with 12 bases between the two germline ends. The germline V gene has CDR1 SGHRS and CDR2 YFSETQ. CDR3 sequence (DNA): TGCGCCAGCAGCCCCGTCGGAGTGAACACCATATATTTT. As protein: CASSPVGVNTIYF.

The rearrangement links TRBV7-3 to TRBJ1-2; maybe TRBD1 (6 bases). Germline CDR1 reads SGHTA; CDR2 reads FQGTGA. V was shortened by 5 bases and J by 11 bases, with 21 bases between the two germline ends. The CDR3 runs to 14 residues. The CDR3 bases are TGTGCCAGCAGCCAGACCGGGGGCGCCTCTTCTTACACCTTC. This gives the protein CASSQTGGASSYTF.

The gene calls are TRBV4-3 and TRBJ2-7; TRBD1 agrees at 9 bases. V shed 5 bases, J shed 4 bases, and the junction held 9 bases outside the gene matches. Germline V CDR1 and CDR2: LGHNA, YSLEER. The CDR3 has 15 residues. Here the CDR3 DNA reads TGCGCCAGCAGCAGTTCCGGGACAGGGATGTACGAGCAGTACTTC. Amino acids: CASSSSGTGMYEQYF.

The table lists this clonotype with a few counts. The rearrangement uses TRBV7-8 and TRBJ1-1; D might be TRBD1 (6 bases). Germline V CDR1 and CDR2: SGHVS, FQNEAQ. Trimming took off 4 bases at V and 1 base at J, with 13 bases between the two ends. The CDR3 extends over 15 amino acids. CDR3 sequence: CASSSLQGPNTEAFF. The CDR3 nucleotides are TGTGCCAGCAGCTCCCTACAGGGTCCGAACACTGAAGCTTTCTTT.

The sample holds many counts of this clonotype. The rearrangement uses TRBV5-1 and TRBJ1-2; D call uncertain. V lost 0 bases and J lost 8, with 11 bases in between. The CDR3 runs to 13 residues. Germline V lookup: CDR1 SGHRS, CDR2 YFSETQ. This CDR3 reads CASSLEAGLGYTF. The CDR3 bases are TGCGCCAGCAGCTTGGAAGCAGGTCTCGGCTACACCTTC.

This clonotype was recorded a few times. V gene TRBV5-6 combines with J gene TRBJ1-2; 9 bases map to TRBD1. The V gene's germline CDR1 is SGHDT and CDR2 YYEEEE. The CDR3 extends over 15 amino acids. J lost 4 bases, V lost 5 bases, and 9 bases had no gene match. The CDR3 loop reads CASRRTTGGIYGYTF. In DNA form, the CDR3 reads TGTGCCAGCAGAAGAACGACAGGGGGTATCTATGGCTACACCTTC.

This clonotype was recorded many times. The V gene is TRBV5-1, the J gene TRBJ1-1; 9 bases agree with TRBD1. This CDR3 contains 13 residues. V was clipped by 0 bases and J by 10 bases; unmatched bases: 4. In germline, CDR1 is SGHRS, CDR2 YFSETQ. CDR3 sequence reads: CASSLGDRGGAFF. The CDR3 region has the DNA TGCGCCAGCAGCTTGGGCGACAGGGGGGGAGCTTTCTTT.

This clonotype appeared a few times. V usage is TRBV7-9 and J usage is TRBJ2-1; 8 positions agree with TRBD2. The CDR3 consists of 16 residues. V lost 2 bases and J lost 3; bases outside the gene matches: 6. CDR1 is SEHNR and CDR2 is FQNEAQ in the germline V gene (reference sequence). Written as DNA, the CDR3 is TGTGCCAGCAGCTTAACCGGGGGGGATTACTACAATGAGCAGTTCTTC. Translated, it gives CASSLTGGDYYNEQFF.

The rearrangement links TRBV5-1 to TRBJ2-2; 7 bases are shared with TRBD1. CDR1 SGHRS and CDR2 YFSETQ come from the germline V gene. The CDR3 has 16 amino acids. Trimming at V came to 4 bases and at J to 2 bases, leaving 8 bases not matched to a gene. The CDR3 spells CASSRQGFSNTGELFF. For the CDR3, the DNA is TGCGCCAGCAGCCGACAGGGTTTTAGTAACACCGGGGAGCTGTTTTTT.

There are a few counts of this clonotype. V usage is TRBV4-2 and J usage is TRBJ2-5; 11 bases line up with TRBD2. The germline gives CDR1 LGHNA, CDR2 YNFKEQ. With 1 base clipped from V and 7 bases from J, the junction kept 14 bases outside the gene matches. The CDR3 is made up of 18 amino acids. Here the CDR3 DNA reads TGTGCCAGCAGCCAAGTTGCGACTAGCGGGGATCTAAGAGGGACCCAGTACTTC. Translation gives CASSQVATSGDLRGTQYF.

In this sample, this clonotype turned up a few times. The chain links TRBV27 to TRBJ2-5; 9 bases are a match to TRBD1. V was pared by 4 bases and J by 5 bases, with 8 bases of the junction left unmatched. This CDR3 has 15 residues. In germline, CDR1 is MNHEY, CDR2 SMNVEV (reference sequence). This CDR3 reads CASSSRDRAPETQYF. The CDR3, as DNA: TGTGCCAGCAGTTCAAGGGACAGGGCCCCTGAGACCCAGTACTTC.

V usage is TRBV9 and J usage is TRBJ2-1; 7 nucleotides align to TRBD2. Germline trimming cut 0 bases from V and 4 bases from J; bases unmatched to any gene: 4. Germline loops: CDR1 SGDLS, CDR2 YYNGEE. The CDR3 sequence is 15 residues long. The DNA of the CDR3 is TGTGCCAGCAGCGTAGGGAGCGGGGAGTACAATGAGCAGTTCTTC. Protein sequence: CASSVGSGEYNEQFF.

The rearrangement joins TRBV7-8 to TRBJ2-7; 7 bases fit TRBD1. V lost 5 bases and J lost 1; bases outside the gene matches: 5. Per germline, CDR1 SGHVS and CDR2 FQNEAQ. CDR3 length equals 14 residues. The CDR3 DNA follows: TGTGCCAGCAGCACCCTGACAGGGTCCTACGAGCAGTACTTC. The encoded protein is CASSTLTGSYEQYF.